Below, 22 T cell receptor beta chains from the same sample are listed, as sequenced in a study of brain T cells in children with intractable seizures. Noted time point: blood from clinic visit 5 months post-surgery; TSC patient then seizure free. TCRdb keeps only in-frame clones here, not all; method: immunoSEQ multiplex PCR. The sample holds about 320,000 clones; nearly 95% are singletons and the top ten take around 6%. The sample in question was peripheral blood, obtained about 5 months after surgery. The receptor source for this set is a boy younger than two with tuberous sclerosis and intractable seizures.

The chain joins TRBV6-6 to TRBJ1-1; 9 bases are shared with TRBD1. The J segment lost 5 bases and the V segment lost 0 bases, leaving 4 bases of the junction unmatched. The length of the CDR3 is 15 residues. In germline, CDR1 is MNHNY, CDR2 SVGAGI (reference sequence). CDR3 nucleotides: TGTGCCAGCAGTTACTCCGGGACAGGGTGGACTGAAGCTTTCTTT. As protein: CASSYSGTGWTEAFF.

The chain is built from TRBV4-2 and TRBJ1-4; the match to TRBD1 covers 10 bases. CDR1 is LGHNA, CDR2 YNFKEQ, per germline. Trimming cost V 4 bases and J 5 bases; bases outside gene matches: 1. The CDR3 has 14 residues. Here the CDR3 DNA reads TGTGCCAGCAGCCCGGGACAGGGGAATGAAAAACTGTTTTTT. Amino acids: CASSPGQGNEKLFF.

The chain is built from TRBV19 and TRBJ1-6; TRBD1 is a possible D gene (5 bases). The V end was cut by 5 bases, the J end by 3 bases, with 14 bases between. The V gene's germline CDR1 is LNHDA and CDR2 SQIVND (reference sequence). The length of the CDR3 is 16 residues. In nucleotides, the CDR3 is TGTGCCAGTAGTTCAGGAGGGAGGGGCTATAATTCACCCCTCCACTTT. Translation gives CASSSGGRGYNSPLHF. Together with reference TRBV19 and TRBJ1-6, the CDR3 gives the full variable domain: DGGITQSPKYLFRKEGQNVTLSCEQNLNHDAMYWYRQDPGQGLRLIYYSQIVNDFQKGDIAEGYSVSREKKESFPLTVTSAQKNPTAFYLCASSSGGRGYNSPLHFGNGTRLTVT.

The CDR3, as DNA: TGTGCCAGCAGCCAAGACATAGGGTCTGAAGCTTTCTTT. The encoded protein is CASSQDIGSEAFF. The genes are TRBV4-2 and TRBJ1-1; no definite D call. Germline-derived CDR1 and CDR2 are LGHNA and YNFKEQ. With 0 bases removed from V and 6 bases from J, the gap between germline ends came to 8 bases. The length of the CDR3 is 13 residues.

V is TRBV10-3 and J is TRBJ2-3; 7 bases map to TRBD1. V shed 0 bases, J shed 0 bases, and the junction held 9 bases outside the gene matches. The length of the CDR3 is 18 residues. Germline-derived CDR1 and CDR2 are ENHRY and SYGVKD. The CDR3 here is CAISESWTGVTSTDTQYF. In DNA form, the CDR3 reads TGTGCCATCAGTGAGTCTTGGACAGGAGTAACTAGCACAGATACGCAGTATTTT.

V gene TRBV29-1 combines with J gene TRBJ2-3; 11 bases fit TRBD2. This CDR3 spans 14 amino acids. The V gene's germline CDR1 is SQVTM and CDR2 ANQGSEA. V shed 7 bases and J 7 bases; nucleotides not matched to a gene: 10. Here the CDR3 DNA reads TGCAGCGGTTATCTAGCGGGAGGCCCTTATACGCAGTATTTT. This encodes CSGYLAGGPYTQYF.

The chain recombines TRBV3-1 (or the pseudogene TRBV3-2) with TRBJ1-6, with TRBD1 as a possible D gene (5 bases). V lost 1 base to trimming and J lost 6 bases, with 16 bases between them. This CDR3 spans 17 amino acids. CDR1 LGHDT and CDR2 YNNKEL come from the germline V gene (reference sequence). CDR3 nucleotides: TGTGCCAGCAGCCAAGGGAGTGGGGCCGGCGTTAATTCACCCCTCCACTTT. It specifies CASSQGSGAGVNSPLHF.

The rearrangement uses TRBV19 and TRBJ2-1; TRBD2 agrees at 11 bases. Per germline, CDR1 LNHDA and CDR2 SQIVND (reference sequence). The CDR3 extends over 18 amino acids. The V segment lost 7 bases and the J segment 9 bases; nucleotides outside the gene matches: 20. The DNA of the CDR3 is TGTGCCAGTAAGGTCGAACTAGCGGGAGTCGCTGGGAGGAGTGAGCAGTTCTTC. Translated, it gives CASKVELAGVAGRSEQFF.

This sequence joins TRBV27 and TRBJ2-3; TRBD2 matches at 7 bases. The CDR3 totals 18 residues. The germline CDR1 and CDR2 sequences are MNHEY and SMNVEV (reference sequence). V dropped 3 bases and J dropped 2; count of bases not matched to a gene: 14. The DNA of the CDR3 is TGTGCCAGCAGTTTGTTTGCTAGCGGAATACCAAACACAGATACGCAGTATTTT. Amino acid sequence: CASSLFASGIPNTDTQYF.

V gene TRBV6-6 combines with J gene TRBJ2-7; 8 bases match TRBD2. CDR3 size: 17 residues. V trimming: 5 bases; J trimming: 4 bases; junction bases outside the gene matches: 16. Germline CDR1 is MNHNY and CDR2 is SVGAGI (reference sequence). The CDR3 nucleotides are TGTGCCAGCAGTCGGGTCTTAAGGGCTAGCGGGTCTTACGAGCAGTACTTC. This sequence encodes CASSRVLRASGSYEQYF.

The chain recombines TRBV7-9 with TRBJ1-2; D not certain. This CDR3 region has 14 residues. V was clipped by 2 bases and J by 3 bases, with 10 bases between them. The germline V gene has CDR1 SEHNR and CDR2 FQNEAQ (reference sequence). This CDR3 is CASSLSQAYYGYTF. In DNA form, the CDR3 reads TGTGCCAGCAGCTTAAGTCAGGCTTACTATGGCTACACCTTC.

The genes are TRBV27 and TRBJ2-1, with a possible D match to TRBD2 (6 bases). The CDR3 has 14 residues. The germline CDR1 and CDR2 sequences are MNHEY and SMNVEV (reference sequence). V lost 3 bases, J lost 9 bases, and 15 bases lay in between. The CDR3 DNA is TGTGCCAGCAGTTTTACGGGAGCTGGAAGTGAGCAGTTCTTC. This translates into CASSFTGAGSEQFF.

The chain couples TRBV29-1 to TRBJ1-2, with a weak D call TRBD1 (5 bases). This CDR3 has 15 amino acids. CDR1 is SQVTM, CDR2 ANQGSEA, per germline. Deletions cut 3 bases from V and 6 bases from J, with 20 bases between. Here the CDR3 reads CSVDGDSAGFDGYTF. CDR3 in DNA: TGCAGCGTTGACGGTGATTCGGCAGGGTTTGATGGCTACACCTTC.

CDR3 DNA sequence: TGTGCCAGCAGTTTGCACCCCCAAGAGACCCAGTACTTC. It codes for CASSLHPQETQYF. The V call is TRBV5-4, the J call TRBJ2-5, with D unresolved. The length of the CDR3 is 13 residues. The V end was cut by 5 bases, the J end by 1 base, with 9 bases between. Looked up from germline, CDR1 is SGHNT and CDR2 is YYREEE (reference sequence).

The rearrangement joins TRBV7-8 to TRBJ1-2; D is ambiguous. Per germline, CDR1 SGHVS and CDR2 FQNEAQ. The length of the CDR3 is 14 residues. With 1 base removed from V and 5 bases from J, the gap between germline ends came to 11 bases. The CDR3 loop reads CASSLGSGIYGYTF. The CDR3 region has the DNA TGTGCCAGCAGCTTAGGTTCGGGAATTTATGGCTACACCTTC.

In the case of this clone: The sample contains more than one DNA sequence encoding this CDR3. The rearrangement links TRBV6-5 to TRBJ2-7; 10 bases are shared with TRBD2. The junction had 4 bases not matched to a gene; V was cut back by 0 bases and J by 2 bases. CDR1 is MNHEY, CDR2 SVGAGI, per germline. The CDR3 length is 16 residues. The CDR3 is CASSYSGAGGPYEQYF. CDR3 in DNA: TGTGCCAGCAGTTACTCGGGAGCGGGAGGGCCCTACGAGCAGTACTTC.

This clone was picked up one time. The chain links TRBV7-3 to TRBJ2-1, with 8 bases matching TRBD2. The CDR3 has 15 residues. Germline trimming cut 0 bases from V and 10 bases from J; bases unmatched to any gene: 8. CDR1 SGHTA and CDR2 FQGTGA come from the germline V gene. CDR3 DNA: TGTGCCAGCAGCTTAACAGGAGCGGGAGTCTCCGAGCAGTTCTTC. The encoded protein is CASSLTGAGVSEQFF.

Points on this clone: The same CDR3 also results from other DNA sequences found in this sample. The chain links TRBV5-1 to TRBJ2-1; 7 bases map to TRBD1. V trimming: 5 bases; J trimming: 9 bases; junction bases outside the gene matches: 5. Germline CDR1 and CDR2: SGHRS and YFSETQ. The CDR3 loop spans 12 amino acids. The CDR3 spells CASSWTGGEQFF. CDR3 coding DNA: TGCGCCAGCAGTTGGACAGGAGGTGAGCAGTTCTTC.

The chain carries TRBV5-4 and TRBJ2-1, with 7 bases fitting TRBD1. Unmatched junction bases numbered 9, after V lost 4 bases and J lost 14 bases. There are 12 residues in the CDR3. The germline gives CDR1 SGHNT, CDR2 YYREEE (reference sequence). CDR3: CASSVNRGDEFF. In nucleotides, the CDR3 is TGTGCCAGCAGCGTGAACAGGGGCGATGAGTTCTTC.

The V call is TRBV24-1, the J call TRBJ2-1; 8 bases align to TRBD2. The V and J ends lost 10 bases and 9 bases, in that order; junction bases with no gene match: 16. The germline V gene encodes CDR1 KGHDR and CDR2 SFDVKD. The CDR3 sequence is 15 residues long. CDR3 bases: TGTGCCACGGCTCAAACGGCGGGAGGACGGACTGAGCAGTTCTTC. Protein sequence: CATAQTAGGRTEQFF.

The genes are TRBV10-2 and TRBJ1-1, with D uncertain. With 8 bases removed from V and 1 base from J, the gap between germline ends came to 14 bases. CDR3 length equals 14 residues. Per the germline V gene, CDR1 is WSHSY and CDR2 is SAAADI. The CDR3 nucleotides read TGCGCCAGCTCCTACAGACTTCGGAACACTGAAGCTTTCTTT. Residues: CASSYRLRNTEAFF.

The DNA for the CDR3 is TGTGCCAGCAGGTTGGACATCGGGGCAGATACGCAGTATTTT. It codes for CASRLDIGADTQYF. The V gene is TRBV6-6, the J gene TRBJ2-3; tentatively, D is TRBD1 or TRBD2 (5 bases each). Germline V CDR1 and CDR2: MNHNY, SVGAGI (reference sequence). The CDR3 is 14 amino acids. The ends were cut back, 6 bases at V and 4 bases at J, with 14 bases in the middle.